A single sample is the source of the 4 T cell receptor beta chains below, sequenced in a study of blood T cell repertoires in COVID-19. Using immunoSEQ multiplex PCR, the repertoire was profiled, and TCRdb retains in-frame clones only, with some absent. The repertoire holds 150,000 or so clones, with roughly 84% as singletons. The specimen was peripheral blood. These receptors were taken from a woman aged 60-70 years with acute or convalescent COVID-19.

The J gene is TRBJ1-1, the V gene TRBV7-8, with 7 bases aligning to TRBD1. Germline V gene data show CDR1 as SGHVS and CDR2 as FQNEAQ. V shed 1 base, J shed 4 bases, and the junction held 3 bases outside the gene matches. The CDR3 sequence is 14 residues long. The CDR3 DNA is TGTGCCAGCAGCTTAGGGACAGGACTCACTGAAGCTTTCTTT. Protein product: CASSLGTGLTEAFF.

The chain combines TRBV7-9 with TRBJ2-4, with no clear D. The CDR3 runs 14 residues. The germline V gene encodes CDR1 SEHNR and CDR2 FQNEAQ (reference sequence). Trimming took off 0 bases at V and 6 bases at J, with 9 bases between the two ends. The chain's CDR3 is CASSLASLINIQYF. The CDR3 DNA sequence: TGTGCCAGCAGCTTAGCTTCACTGATAAACATTCAGTACTTC.

The chain is built from TRBV15 and TRBJ1-2; TRBD1 matches 8 bases. There are 16 residues in the CDR3. The V gene's germline CDR1 is LNHNV and CDR2 YYDKDF (reference sequence). V lost 3 bases, J lost 4 bases, and 10 bases stayed unmatched. CDR3 protein: CATSRGDRHGGYGYTF. The CDR3 DNA reads TGTGCCACCAGCAGGGGGGACAGGCACGGTGGCTATGGCTACACCTTC. The entire variable domain, with the rest obtained from reference TRBV15 and TRBJ1-2, is as follows: DAMVIQNPRYQVTQFGKPVTLSCSQTLNHNVMYWYQQKSSQAPKLLFHYYDKDFNNEADTPDNFQSRRPNTSFCFLDIRSPGLGDTAMYLCATSRGDRHGGYGYTFGSGTRLTVV.

The V and J genes are TRBV6-2 or TRBV6-3 and TRBJ2-3, with 12 nucleotides matching TRBD2. Germline values: CDR1 MNHEY, CDR2 SVGEGT. This CDR3 has 16 amino acids. The V segment lost 5 bases and the J segment 2 bases; nucleotides outside the gene matches: 5. CDR3 sequence reads: CASSAWTSGVTDTQYF. As DNA, the CDR3 is TGTGCCAGCAGTGCCTGGACTAGCGGGGTCACAGATACGCAGTATTTT.